The clone carrying this T cell receptor beta chain was recorded many times. Its antigen is unknown. Specified time point: patch test 2, 6 weeks after DPC sensitization. Regarding treatment: therapeutic diphenylcyclopropenone sensitization with weekly scalp DPC. These data originate in a study of human T cells and chemical hapten exposure. TCRdb re-called the RACE reads through MiXCR, storing one row per CDR3 protein. This sample has 35,000 to 45,000 distinct CDR3 sequences; around 9.3% occur once, and the top ten carry about 15%. Trimming stripped 9 bases from V and 6 bases from J, with 7 bases between. Looked up from germline, CDR1 is KGHDR and CDR2 is SFDVKD. The CDR3 contains 10 residues. The study's findings and limits: Expanded TCR counts at PT1 went up together with patch test score, a positive correlation.

The clonotype originates from a middle-aged woman with alopecia areata. Some clones in this sample may be carry-over from other donors' samples. V usage is TRBV24-1 and J usage is TRBJ1-2; unclear D gene. The sample in question was whole blood, obtained in connection with sensitization to the hapten diphenylcyclopropenone (DPC). The CDR3 sequence is CATAKDGYTF. Here the CDR3 DNA reads TGTGCCACCGCCAAAGATGGCTACACCTTC.